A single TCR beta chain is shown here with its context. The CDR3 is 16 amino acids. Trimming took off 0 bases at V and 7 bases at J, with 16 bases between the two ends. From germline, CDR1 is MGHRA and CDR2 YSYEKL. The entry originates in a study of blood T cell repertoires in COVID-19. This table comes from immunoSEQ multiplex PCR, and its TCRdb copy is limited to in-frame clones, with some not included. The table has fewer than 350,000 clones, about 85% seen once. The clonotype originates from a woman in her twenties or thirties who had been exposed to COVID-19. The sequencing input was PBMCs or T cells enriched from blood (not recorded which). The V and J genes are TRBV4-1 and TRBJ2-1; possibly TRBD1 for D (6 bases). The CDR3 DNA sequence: TGCGCCAGCAGCCAAGATCTGATGGGGGCAAGGAATGAGCAGTTCTTC. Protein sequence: CASSQDLMGARNEQFF.